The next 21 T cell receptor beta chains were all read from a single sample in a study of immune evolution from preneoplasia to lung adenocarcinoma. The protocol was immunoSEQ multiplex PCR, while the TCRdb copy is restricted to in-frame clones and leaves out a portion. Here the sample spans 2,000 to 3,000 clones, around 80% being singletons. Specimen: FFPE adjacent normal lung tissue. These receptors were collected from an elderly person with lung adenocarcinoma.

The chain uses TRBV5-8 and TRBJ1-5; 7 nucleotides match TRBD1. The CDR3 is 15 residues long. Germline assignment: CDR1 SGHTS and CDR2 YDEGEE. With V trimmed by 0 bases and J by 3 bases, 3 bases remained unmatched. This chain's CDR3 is CASSLGDRPNQPQHF. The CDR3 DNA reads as TGTGCCAGCAGCTTGGGGGACAGACCCAATCAGCCCCAGCATTTT.

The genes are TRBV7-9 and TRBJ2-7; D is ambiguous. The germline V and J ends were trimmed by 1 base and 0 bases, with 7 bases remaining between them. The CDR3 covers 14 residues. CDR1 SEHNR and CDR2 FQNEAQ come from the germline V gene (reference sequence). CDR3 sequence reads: CASSLDLGSYEQYF. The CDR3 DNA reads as TGTGCCAGCAGCTTAGACCTAGGCTCCTACGAGCAGTACTTC.

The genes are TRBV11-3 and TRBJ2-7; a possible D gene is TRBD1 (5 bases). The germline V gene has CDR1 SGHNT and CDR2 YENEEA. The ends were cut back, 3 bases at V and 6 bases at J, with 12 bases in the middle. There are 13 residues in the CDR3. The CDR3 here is CASSFPDQGEQYF. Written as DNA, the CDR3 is TGTGCCAGCAGCTTCCCGGATCAGGGCGAGCAGTACTTC.

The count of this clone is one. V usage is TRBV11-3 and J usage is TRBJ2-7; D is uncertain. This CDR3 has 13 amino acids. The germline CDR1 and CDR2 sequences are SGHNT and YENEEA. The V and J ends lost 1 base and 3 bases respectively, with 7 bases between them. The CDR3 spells CASSLGAGYEQYF. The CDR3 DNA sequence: TGTGCCAGCAGCTTAGGGGCAGGCTACGAGCAGTACTTC.

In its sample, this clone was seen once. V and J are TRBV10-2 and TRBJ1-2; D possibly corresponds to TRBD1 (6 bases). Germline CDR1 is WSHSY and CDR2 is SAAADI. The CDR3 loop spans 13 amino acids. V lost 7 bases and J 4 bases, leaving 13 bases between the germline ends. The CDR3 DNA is TGCGCCAGCACAAGGACAGAGGGCTATGGCTACACCTTC. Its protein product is CASTRTEGYGYTF.

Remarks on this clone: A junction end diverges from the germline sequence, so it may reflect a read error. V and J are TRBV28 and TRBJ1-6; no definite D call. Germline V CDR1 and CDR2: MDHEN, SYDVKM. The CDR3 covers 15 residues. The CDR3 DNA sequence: TGTGCCAGCAGTTTTCCCGGCCTGGCCGGTTCACCCCTCTACTTT. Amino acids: CASSFPGLAGSPLYF.

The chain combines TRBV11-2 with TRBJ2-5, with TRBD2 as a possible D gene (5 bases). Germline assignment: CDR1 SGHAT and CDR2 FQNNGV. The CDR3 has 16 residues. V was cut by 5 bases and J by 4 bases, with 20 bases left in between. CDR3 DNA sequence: TGTGCCAGCAGCCCCGGAGCGGTAGTAACGGTAGAGACCCAGTACTTC. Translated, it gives CASSPGAVVTVETQYF.

CDR3 sequence (DNA): TGTGCCAGCGGCAAAATAGGACTAGCGGGATTTGAGCAGTTCTTC. Translating it yields CASGKIGLAGFEQFF. The J gene is TRBJ2-1, the V gene TRBV18; 12 bases align to TRBD2. The CDR3 runs to 15 residues. Germline lookup yields CDR1 KGHSH and CDR2 LQKENI. The trim removed 8 bases at V and 9 bases at J, leaving 11 bases unmatched.

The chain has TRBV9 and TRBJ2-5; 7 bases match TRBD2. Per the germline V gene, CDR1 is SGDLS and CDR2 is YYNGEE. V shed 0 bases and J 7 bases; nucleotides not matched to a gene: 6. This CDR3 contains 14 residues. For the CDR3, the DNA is TGTGCCAGCAGCGTAGCTGCGGGGGAGGGGACCCAGTACTTC. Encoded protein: CASSVAAGEGTQYF.

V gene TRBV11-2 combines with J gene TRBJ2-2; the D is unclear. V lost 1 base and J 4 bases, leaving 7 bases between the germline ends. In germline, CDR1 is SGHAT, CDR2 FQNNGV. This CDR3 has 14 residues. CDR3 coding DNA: TGTGCCAGCAGCTTAGTAGGGTTCACCGGGGAGCTGTTTTTT. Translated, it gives CASSLVGFTGELFF.

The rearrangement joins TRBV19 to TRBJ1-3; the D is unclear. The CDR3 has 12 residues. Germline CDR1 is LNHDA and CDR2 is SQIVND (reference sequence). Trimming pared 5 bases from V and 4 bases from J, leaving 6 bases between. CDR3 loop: CASSAQGNTIYF. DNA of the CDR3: TGTGCCAGTAGTGCCCAGGGAAACACCATATATTTT.

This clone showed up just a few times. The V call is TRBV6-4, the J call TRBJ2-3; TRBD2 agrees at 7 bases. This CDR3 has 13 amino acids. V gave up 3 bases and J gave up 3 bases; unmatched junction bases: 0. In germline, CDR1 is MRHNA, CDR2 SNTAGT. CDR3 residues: CASSEAGTDTQYF. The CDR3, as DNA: TGTGCCAGCAGTGAAGCGGGGACAGATACGCAGTATTTT.

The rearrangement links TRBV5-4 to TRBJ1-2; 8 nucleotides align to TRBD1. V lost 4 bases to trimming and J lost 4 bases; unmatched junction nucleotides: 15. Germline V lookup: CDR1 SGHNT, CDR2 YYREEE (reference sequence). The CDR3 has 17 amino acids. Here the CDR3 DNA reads TGTGCCAGCAGCATTAGGACAGGGCCGGGCTTAGGCTATGGCTACACCTTC. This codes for CASSIRTGPGLGYGYTF.

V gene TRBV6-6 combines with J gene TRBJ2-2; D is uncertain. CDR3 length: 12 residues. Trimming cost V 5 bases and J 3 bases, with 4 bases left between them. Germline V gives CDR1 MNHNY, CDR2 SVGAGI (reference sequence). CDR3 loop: CASSEDTGELFF. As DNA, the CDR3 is TGTGCCAGCAGTGAGGACACCGGGGAGCTGTTTTTT.

The chain's CDR3 is CASSLSVGGRNTGELFF. The CDR3 bases are TGCGCCAGCAGCTTATCCGTTGGGGGCAGGAACACCGGGGAGCTGTTTTTT. The rearrangement links TRBV5-1 to TRBJ2-2; perhaps TRBD1 as D (6 bases). V was trimmed by 2 bases and J by 1 base, leaving 15 bases between them. CDR1 is SGHRS and CDR2 is YFSETQ in the germline V gene. This CDR3 is 17 amino acids long.

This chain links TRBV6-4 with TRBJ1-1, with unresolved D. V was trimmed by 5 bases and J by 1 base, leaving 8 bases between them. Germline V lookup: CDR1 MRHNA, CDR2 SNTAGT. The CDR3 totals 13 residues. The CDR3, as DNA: TGTGCCAGCAGTCGGACCCAGAACACTGAAGCTTTCTTT. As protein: CASSRTQNTEAFF.

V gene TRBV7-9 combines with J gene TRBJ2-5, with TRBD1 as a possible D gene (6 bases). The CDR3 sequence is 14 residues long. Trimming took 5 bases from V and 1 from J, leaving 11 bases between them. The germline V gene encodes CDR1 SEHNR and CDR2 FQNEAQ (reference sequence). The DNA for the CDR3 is TGTGCCAGCAGCCGTACAGGGTCCCAAGAGACCCAGTACTTC. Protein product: CASSRTGSQETQYF.

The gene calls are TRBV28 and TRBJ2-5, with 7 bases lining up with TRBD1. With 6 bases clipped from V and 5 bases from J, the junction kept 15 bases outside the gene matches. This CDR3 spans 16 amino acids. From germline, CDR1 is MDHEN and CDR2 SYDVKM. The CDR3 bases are TGTGCCAGCAGCCCTGCTAGGGGGCTCCTGGGGGAGACCCAGTACTTC. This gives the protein CASSPARGLLGETQYF.

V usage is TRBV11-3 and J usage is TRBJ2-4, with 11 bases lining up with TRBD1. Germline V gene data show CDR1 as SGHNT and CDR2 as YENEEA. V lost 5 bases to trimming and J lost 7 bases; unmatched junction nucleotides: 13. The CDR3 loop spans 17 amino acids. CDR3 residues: CASSPSASGTGGNIQYF. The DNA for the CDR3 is TGTGCCAGCAGCCCTTCAGCTTCCGGGACAGGGGGGAACATTCAGTACTTC. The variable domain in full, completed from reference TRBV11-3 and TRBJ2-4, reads EAGVVQSPRYKIIEKKQPVAFWCNPISGHNTLYWYLQNLGQGPELLIRYENEEAVDDSQLPKDRFSAERLKGVDSTLKIQPAELGDSAVYLCASSPSASGTGGNIQYFGAGTRLSVL.

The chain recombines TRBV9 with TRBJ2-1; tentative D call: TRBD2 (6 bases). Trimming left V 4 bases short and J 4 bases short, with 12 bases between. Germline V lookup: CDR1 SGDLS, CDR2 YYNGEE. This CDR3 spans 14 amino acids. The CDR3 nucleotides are TGTGCCAGCAGCCGGCGGGGAACGTACAATGAGCAGTTCTTC. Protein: CASSRRGTYNEQFF. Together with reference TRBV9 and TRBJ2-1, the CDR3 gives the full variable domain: DSGVTQTPKHLITATGQRVTLRCSPRSGDLSVYWYQQSLDQGLQFLIQYYNGEERAKGNILERFSAQQFPDLHSELNLSSLELGDSALYFCASSRRGTYNEQFFGPGTRLTVL.

The CDR3 spells CSVVDINYGYTF. The CDR3 DNA reads as TGCAGCGTCGTTGACATCAACTATGGCTACACCTTC. V and J are TRBV29-1 and TRBJ1-2; D uncertain. Looked up from germline, CDR1 is SQVTM and CDR2 is ANQGSEA. V shed 6 bases and J shed 2 bases, with 10 bases lying between them. This CDR3 is 12 amino acids long.